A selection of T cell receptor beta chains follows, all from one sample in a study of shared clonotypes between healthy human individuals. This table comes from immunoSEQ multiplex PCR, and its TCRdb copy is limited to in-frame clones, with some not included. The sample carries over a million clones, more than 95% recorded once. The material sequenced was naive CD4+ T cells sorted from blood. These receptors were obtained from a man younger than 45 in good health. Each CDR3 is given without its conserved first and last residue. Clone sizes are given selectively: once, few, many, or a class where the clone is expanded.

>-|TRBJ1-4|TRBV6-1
ASSDFGRSNEKLF
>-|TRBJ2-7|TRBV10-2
ASSGPERATYEQY
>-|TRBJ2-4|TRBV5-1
ASSLDPAGSNIQY
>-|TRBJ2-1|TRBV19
ASSILGHDEQF
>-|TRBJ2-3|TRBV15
ATSRGPTGDTQY
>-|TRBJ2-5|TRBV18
ASSPGYQETQY
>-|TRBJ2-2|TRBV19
ASSYLQGSDTGELF
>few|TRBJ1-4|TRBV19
ASTAFNEKLF
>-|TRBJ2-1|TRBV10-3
AISETSARHNEQF
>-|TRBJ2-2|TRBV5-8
ASSLVRPGELF
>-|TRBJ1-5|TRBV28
ASRTLQPQH
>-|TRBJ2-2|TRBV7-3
ASRRTGGNTGELF
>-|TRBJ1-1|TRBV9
ASSETGGLNTEAF
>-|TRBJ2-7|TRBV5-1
ASSAGGTNSYEQY
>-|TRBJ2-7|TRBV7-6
ASSLVDGSSYEQY
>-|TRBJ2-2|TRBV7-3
ASRWRPPGELF
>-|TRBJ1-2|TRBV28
ASSFPGGGYGYT
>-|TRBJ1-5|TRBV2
ASREQLLSNQPQH
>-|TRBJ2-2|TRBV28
ASSYPGRELF
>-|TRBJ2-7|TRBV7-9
ASSFRDRGLHEQY
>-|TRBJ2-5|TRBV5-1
ASSPSGPREETQY
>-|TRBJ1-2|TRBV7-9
ASSHEPPGYGYT
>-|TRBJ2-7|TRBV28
ASSPTSGSSYEQY
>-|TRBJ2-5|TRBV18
ASSEVEQGPQY
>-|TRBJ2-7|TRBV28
ASGPYRGQY
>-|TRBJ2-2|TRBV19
ASSIVQGAVAGELF
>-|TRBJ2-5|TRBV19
ASSMQGAMAETQY
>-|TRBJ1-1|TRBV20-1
SASQGTEAF
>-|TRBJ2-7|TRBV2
ASSEALPDGSTYEQY
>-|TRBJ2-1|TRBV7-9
ASSLFGRSLNEQF
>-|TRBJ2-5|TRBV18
ASSRTTSAKQETQY
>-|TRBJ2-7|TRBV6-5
AIAPRQGFYEQY
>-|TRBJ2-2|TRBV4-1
ASSPGRTLNTGELF
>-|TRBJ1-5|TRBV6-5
ASSISYSNQPQH
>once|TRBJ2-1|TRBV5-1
ASSSPRPSGHNEQF
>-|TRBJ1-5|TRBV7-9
ASSLVQGRLDTQPQH
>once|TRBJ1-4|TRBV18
ASSPDRSNEKLF
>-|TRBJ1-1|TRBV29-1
SVWTGVGSEAF
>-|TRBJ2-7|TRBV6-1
ASREQPSYEQY
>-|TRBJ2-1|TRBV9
ASSTLAGGRDEQF
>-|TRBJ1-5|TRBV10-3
AISEGAGRGNQPQH
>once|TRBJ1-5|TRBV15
ATSRDKRTGAPNQPQH